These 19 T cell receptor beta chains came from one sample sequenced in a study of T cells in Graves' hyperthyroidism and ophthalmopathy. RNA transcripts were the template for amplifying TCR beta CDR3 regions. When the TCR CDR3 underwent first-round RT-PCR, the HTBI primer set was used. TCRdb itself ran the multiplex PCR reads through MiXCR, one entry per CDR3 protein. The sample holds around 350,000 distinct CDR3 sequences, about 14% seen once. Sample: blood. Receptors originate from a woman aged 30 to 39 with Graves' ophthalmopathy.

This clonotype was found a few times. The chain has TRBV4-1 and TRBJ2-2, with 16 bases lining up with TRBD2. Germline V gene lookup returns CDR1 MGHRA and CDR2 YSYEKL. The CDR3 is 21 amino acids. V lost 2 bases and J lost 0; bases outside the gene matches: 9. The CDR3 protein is CASSQTAGTSGGAANTGELFF. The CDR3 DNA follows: TGCGCCAGCAGCCAAACCGCCGGGACTAGCGGGGGGGCCGCGAACACCGGGGAGCTGTTTTTT.

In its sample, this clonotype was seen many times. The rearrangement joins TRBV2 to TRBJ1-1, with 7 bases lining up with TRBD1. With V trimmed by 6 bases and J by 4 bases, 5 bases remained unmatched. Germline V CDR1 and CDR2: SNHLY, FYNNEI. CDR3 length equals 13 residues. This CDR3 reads CASRLTGSTEAFF. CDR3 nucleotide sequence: TGTGCCAGCAGACTGACAGGGTCCACTGAAGCTTTCTTT.

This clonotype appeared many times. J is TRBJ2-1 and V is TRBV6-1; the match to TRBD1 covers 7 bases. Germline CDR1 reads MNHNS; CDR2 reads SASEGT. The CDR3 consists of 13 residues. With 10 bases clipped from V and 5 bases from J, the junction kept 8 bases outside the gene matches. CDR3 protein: CANLDRVHNEQFF. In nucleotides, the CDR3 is TGTGCCAACTTAGACAGGGTCCACAATGAGCAGTTCTTC.

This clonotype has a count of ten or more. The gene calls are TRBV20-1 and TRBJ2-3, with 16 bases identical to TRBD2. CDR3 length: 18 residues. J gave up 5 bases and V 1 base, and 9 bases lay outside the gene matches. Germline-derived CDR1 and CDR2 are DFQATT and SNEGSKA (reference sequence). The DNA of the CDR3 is TGCAGTGCTAGAGGGACCGGGACTAGCGGGGGGGCTATAGATACGCAGTATTTT. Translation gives CSARGTGTSGGAIDTQYF.

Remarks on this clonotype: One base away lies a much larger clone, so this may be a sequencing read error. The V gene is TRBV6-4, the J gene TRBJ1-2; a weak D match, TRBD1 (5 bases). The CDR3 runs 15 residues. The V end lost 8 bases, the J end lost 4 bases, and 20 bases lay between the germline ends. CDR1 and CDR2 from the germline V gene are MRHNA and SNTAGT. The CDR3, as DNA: TGTGCCAGCGGCTCCAGTGGTGGGGACGCCTATGGCTACACCTTC. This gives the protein CASGSSGGDAYGYTF.

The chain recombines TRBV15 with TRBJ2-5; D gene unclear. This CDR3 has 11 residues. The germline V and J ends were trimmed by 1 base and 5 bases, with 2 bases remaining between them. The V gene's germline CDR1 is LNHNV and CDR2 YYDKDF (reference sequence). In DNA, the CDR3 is TGTGCCACCAGCAGAGGTGAGACCCAGTACTTC. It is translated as CATSRGETQYF.

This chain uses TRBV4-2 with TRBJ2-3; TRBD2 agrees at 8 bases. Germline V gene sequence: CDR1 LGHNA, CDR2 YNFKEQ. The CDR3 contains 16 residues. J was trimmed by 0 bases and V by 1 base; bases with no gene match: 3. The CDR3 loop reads CASSQVAGQSTDTQYF. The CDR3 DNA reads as TGTGCCAGCAGCCAAGTAGCGGGGCAAAGCACAGATACGCAGTATTTT.

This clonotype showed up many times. CDR3 bases: TGTGCCAGCAGCCAAGTATCACAGGGGGGTAAGTCACCCCTCCACTTT. The encoded protein is CASSQVSQGGKSPLHF. The J gene is TRBJ1-6, the V gene TRBV3-1, with 8 bases fitting TRBD1. V shed 1 base and J 10 bases; nucleotides not matched to a gene: 9. The germline gives CDR1 LGHDT, CDR2 YNNKEL (reference sequence). This CDR3 is 16 amino acids long.

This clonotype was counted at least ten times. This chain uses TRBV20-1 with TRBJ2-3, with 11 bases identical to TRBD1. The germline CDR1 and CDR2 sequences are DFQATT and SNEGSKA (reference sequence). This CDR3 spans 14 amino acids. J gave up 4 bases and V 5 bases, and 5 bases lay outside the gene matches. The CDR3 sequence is CSASRDRGADTQYF. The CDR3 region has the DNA TGCAGTGCTTCACGGGACAGGGGGGCAGATACGCAGTATTTT.

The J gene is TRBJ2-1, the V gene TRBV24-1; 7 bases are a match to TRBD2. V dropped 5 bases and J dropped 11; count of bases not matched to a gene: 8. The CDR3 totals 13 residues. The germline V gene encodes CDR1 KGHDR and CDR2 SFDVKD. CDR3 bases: TGTGCCACCAGTGGGGCTAGCGGACCTCAGCAGTTCTTC. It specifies CATSGASGPQQFF.

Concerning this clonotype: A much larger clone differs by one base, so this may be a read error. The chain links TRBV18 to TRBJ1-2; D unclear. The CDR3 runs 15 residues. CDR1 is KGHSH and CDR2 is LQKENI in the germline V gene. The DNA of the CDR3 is TGTGCCGGCTCACCACTGACCCCCAAGAGCTATGGCTACACCTTC. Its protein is CAGSPLTPKSYGYTF.

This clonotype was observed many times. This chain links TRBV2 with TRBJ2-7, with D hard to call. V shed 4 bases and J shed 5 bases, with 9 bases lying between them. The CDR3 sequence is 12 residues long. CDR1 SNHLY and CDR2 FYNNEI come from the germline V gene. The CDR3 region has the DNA TGTGCCAGCAGTGTTCGAACCCACGAGCAGTACTTC. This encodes CASSVRTHEQYF.

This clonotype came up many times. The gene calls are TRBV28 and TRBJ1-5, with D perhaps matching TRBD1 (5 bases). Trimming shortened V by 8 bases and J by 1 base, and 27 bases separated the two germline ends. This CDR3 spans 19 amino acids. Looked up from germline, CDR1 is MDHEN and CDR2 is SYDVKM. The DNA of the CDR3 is TGTGCCAGCGCCTCGACGGGGGGGAGGTGGTCGCGGAGCAATCAGCCCCAGCATTTT. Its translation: CASASTGGRWSRSNQPQHF.

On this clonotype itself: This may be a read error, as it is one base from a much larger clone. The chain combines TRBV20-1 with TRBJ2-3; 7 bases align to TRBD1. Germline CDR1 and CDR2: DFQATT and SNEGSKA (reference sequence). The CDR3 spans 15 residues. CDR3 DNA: TGCAGTGCTAGAGATTTAGAGGAAGGGACAGATGCGCAGTATTTT. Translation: CSARDLEEGTDAQYF.

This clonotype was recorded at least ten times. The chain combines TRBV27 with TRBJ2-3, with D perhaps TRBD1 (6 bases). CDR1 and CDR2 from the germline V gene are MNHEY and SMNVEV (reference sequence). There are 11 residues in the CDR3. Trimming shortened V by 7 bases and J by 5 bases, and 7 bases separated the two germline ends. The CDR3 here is CASIGGDTQYF. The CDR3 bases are TGTGCCAGCATAGGGGGAGATACGCAGTATTTT.

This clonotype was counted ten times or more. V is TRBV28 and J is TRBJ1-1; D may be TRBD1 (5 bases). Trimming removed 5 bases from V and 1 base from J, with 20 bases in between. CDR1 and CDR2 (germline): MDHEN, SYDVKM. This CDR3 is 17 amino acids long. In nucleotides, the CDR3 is TGTGCCAGCAGTGGTTTTCCCGCGGGGCAGGAGAACACTGAAGCTTTCTTT. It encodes CASSGFPAGQENTEAFF.

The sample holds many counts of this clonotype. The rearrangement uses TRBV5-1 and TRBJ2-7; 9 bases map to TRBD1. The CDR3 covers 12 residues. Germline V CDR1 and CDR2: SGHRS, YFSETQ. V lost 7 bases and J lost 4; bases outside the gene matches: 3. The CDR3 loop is CASGDREYEQYF. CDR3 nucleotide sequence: TGCGCCAGCGGGGACAGGGAATACGAGCAGTACTTC. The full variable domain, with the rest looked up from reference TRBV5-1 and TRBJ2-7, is KAGVTQTPRYLIKTRGQQVTLSCSPISGHRSVSWYQQTPGQGLQFLFEYFSETQRNKGNFPGRFSGRQFSNSRSEMNVSTLELGDSALYLCASGDREYEQYFGPGTRLTVT.

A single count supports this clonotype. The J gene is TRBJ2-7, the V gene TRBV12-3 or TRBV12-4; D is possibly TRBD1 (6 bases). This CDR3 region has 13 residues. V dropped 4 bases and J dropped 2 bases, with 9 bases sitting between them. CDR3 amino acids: CASSSNRAYEQYF. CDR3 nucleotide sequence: TGTGCCAGCAGTTCGAACAGGGCCTACGAGCAGTACTTC.

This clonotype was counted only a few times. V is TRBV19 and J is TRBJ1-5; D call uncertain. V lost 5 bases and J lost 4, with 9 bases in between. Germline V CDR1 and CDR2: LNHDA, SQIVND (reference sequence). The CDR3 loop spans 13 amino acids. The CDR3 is CASSRGFNQPQHF. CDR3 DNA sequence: TGTGCCAGTAGTCGAGGCTTTAATCAGCCCCAGCATTTT.